This is a list of T cell receptor beta chains from one sample in a study of cytomegalovirus exposure and HLA in healthy donors. Here immunoSEQ multiplex PCR was the method, and the copy in TCRdb shows in-frame clones only, minus some. The sample consists of hundreds of thousands of clones, about nine tenths of them appearing once. The sample taken for sequencing was PBMCs. These receptors all stem from a woman aged 18-29 years in good health and CMV-seronegative. CDR3s include the opening cysteine and the closing phenylalanine or tryptophan. D genes are given only for firm matches. Rows give clone size only sometimes, using once, few, many, or a class for an expanded clone.

j_call: TRBJ2-7; v_call: TRBV7-3; d_call: .; clone_size: .; cdr3_aa: CASSLPGNEQYF; cdr3_nt: TGTGCCAGCAGCTTACCCGGGAACGAGCAGTACTTC
j_call: TRBJ2-1; v_call: TRBV27; d_call: TRBD2; clone_size: .; cdr3_aa: CASSLLGTKNEQFF; cdr3_nt: TGTGCCAGCAGTTTACTCGGGACTAAAAATGAGCAGTTCTTC
j_call: TRBJ1-5; v_call: TRBV6-5; d_call: .; clone_size: .; cdr3_aa: CASGASTSDNQPQHF; cdr3_nt: TGTGCCAGCGGGGCGTCCACCTCTGACAATCAGCCCCAGCATTTT
j_call: TRBJ1-4; v_call: TRBV7-9; d_call: .; clone_size: once; cdr3_aa: CATRAGATNEKLFF; cdr3_nt: TGTGCCACCCGGGCGGGGGCAACTAATGAAAAACTGTTTTTT
j_call: TRBJ2-5; v_call: TRBV30; d_call: .; clone_size: .; cdr3_aa: CAWKGDYVQETQYF; cdr3_nt: TGTGCCTGGAAGGGGGACTACGTCCAAGAGACCCAGTACTTC
j_call: TRBJ2-1; v_call: TRBV9; d_call: .; clone_size: .; cdr3_aa: CASSATGNSYNEQFF; cdr3_nt: TGTGCCAGCAGCGCGACAGGAAATTCCTACAATGAGCAGTTCTTC
j_call: TRBJ2-7; v_call: TRBV19; d_call: TRBD2; clone_size: once; cdr3_aa: CATMTSGSYEQYF; cdr3_nt: TGTGCCACCATGACTAGCGGGAGTTACGAGCAGTACTTC
j_call: TRBJ1-6; v_call: TRBV28; d_call: .; clone_size: .; cdr3_aa: CASSLRGAANSPLHF; cdr3_nt: TGTGCCAGCAGTTTACGGGGGGCAGCTAATTCACCCCTCCACTTT
j_call: TRBJ2-4; v_call: TRBV18; d_call: .; clone_size: .; cdr3_aa: CASSPPGTRDIQYF; cdr3_nt: TGTGCCAGCTCACCCCCCGGGACAAGGGACATTCAGTACTTC
j_call: TRBJ1-5; v_call: TRBV19; d_call: .; clone_size: .; cdr3_aa: CASSIMVGGSQPQHF; cdr3_nt: TGTGCCAGTAGTATTATGGTGGGGGGATCCCAGCCCCAGCATTTT
j_call: TRBJ2-3; v_call: TRBV7-8; d_call: .; clone_size: .; cdr3_aa: CASSPPQADTQYF; cdr3_nt: TGTGCCAGCAGTCCGCCGCAGGCAGATACGCAGTATTTT
j_call: TRBJ1-1; v_call: TRBV7-9; d_call: TRBD1; clone_size: .; cdr3_aa: CASSPFPSTGKNTEAFF; cdr3_nt: TGTGCCAGCAGCCCTTTCCCCTCGACAGGGAAGAACACTGAAGCTTTCTTT
j_call: TRBJ2-2; v_call: TRBV6-4; d_call: .; clone_size: many; cdr3_aa: CASSDSAGTGELFF; cdr3_nt: TGTGCCAGCAGTGACTCCGCGGGCACCGGGGAGCTGTTTTTT
j_call: TRBJ1-1; v_call: TRBV20-1; d_call: TRBD1; clone_size: .; cdr3_aa: CSADQGAEAFF; cdr3_nt: TGCAGTGCTGATCAGGGGGCTGAAGCTTTCTTT
j_call: TRBJ1-1; v_call: TRBV12-5; d_call: .; clone_size: .; cdr3_aa: CASGWERETFF; cdr3_nt: TGTGCTAGTGGTTGGGAACGGGAAACTTTCTTT
j_call: TRBJ2-3; v_call: TRBV5-6; d_call: TRBD2; clone_size: .; cdr3_aa: CASSLVSGRTDTQYF; cdr3_nt: TGTGCCAGCAGCTTGGTTAGCGGGAGAACAGATACGCAGTATTTT
j_call: TRBJ1-4; v_call: TRBV6-5; d_call: TRBD1; clone_size: once; cdr3_aa: CASSSQGLGEKLFF; cdr3_nt: TGTGCCAGCAGCTCACAGGGGCTGGGTGAAAAACTGTTTTTT
j_call: TRBJ2-1; v_call: TRBV7-3; d_call: TRBD2; clone_size: once; cdr3_aa: CASSKVAGPYNEQFF; cdr3_nt: TGTGCCAGCAGCAAAGTAGCGGGACCCTACAATGAGCAGTTCTTC
j_call: TRBJ2-1; v_call: TRBV21-1; d_call: .; clone_size: .; cdr3_aa: CASSKQKRTRHNEQFF; cdr3_nt: TGTGCCAGCAGCAAACAGAAAAGGACTCGCCACAATGAGCAGTTCTTC
j_call: TRBJ1-1; v_call: TRBV2; d_call: .; clone_size: .; cdr3_aa: CASSPTSGGNTEAFF; cdr3_nt: TGTGCCAGCAGTCCTACCTCGGGGGGGAACACTGAAGCTTTCTTT
j_call: TRBJ1-4; v_call: TRBV6-5; d_call: TRBD1; clone_size: .; cdr3_aa: CASSYKGQEKLFF; cdr3_nt: TGTGCCAGCAGTTACAAGGGACAGGAAAAACTGTTTTTT
j_call: TRBJ2-7; v_call: TRBV4-1; d_call: .; clone_size: .; cdr3_aa: CASSQTTGLSYEQYF; cdr3_nt: TGCGCCAGCAGCCAAACTACCGGACTCTCCTACGAGCAGTACTTC
j_call: TRBJ1-1; v_call: TRBV6-5; d_call: .; clone_size: .; cdr3_aa: CASSLGAQGTEAFF; cdr3_nt: TGTGCCAGCAGTTTAGGGGCCCAAGGAACTGAAGCTTTCTTT
j_call: TRBJ2-1; v_call: TRBV4-2; d_call: TRBD1; clone_size: .; cdr3_aa: CASSQFGDSLYNEQFF; cdr3_nt: TGTGCCAGCAGCCAGTTCGGGGACAGCCTGTACAATGAGCAGTTCTTC
j_call: TRBJ1-5; v_call: TRBV6-1; d_call: .; clone_size: few; cdr3_aa: CASSPQGNQPQHF; cdr3_nt: TGTGCCAGCAGCCCACAGGGCAATCAGCCCCAGCATTTT
j_call: TRBJ1-3; v_call: TRBV5-6; d_call: .; clone_size: .; cdr3_aa: CASSLGLVLPGNTIYF; cdr3_nt: TGTGCCAGCAGCTTGGGTCTAGTCTTACCTGGAAACACCATATATTTT